The TCR beta chain described here comes from a study of blood T cells in healthy people across ages. V dropped 4 bases and J dropped 8; count of bases not matched to a gene: 8. From germline, CDR1 is KGHDR and CDR2 SFDVKD. The CDR3 sequence is 14 residues long. Then a second PCR, running about 6 to 12 cycles, was carried out with a sample-barcoded 5' primer and a J-beta primer mix. MiXCR was run by TCRdb on the 5' RACE reads, yielding one entry per CDR3 protein. The data contain 600,000 to 900,000 distinct CDR3 sequences, roughly 24% of them singletons. There are a few counts of this clonotype. Another study also made use of these data, one on T cells of mothers and their children.

The clonotype comes from a boy younger than 18 in good health. Sequencing input: blood. The chain has TRBV24-1 and TRBJ1-2; 8 bases are shared with TRBD1. The chain's CDR3 is CATSDPTGAGGYTF. The DNA of the CDR3 is TGTGCCACCAGTGACCCGACAGGGGCAGGAGGCTACACCTTC.